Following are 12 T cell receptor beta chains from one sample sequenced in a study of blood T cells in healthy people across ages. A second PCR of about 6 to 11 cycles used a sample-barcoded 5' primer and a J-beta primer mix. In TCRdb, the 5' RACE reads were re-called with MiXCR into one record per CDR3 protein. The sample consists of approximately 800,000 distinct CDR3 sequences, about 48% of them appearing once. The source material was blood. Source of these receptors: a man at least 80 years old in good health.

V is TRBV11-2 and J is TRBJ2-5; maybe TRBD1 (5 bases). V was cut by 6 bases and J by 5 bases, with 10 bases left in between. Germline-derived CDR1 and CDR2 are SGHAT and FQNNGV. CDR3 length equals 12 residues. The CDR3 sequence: CASSRQLETQYF. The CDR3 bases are TGTGCCAGCAGTCGACAGTTGGAGACCCAGTACTTC.

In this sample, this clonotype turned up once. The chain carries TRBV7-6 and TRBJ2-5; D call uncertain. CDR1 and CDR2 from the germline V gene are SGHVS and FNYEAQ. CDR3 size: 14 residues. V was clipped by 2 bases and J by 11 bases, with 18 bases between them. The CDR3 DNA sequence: TGTGCCAGCAGCTTATCGCCCGGCACCCCGGCGCAGTACTTC. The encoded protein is CASSLSPGTPAQYF.

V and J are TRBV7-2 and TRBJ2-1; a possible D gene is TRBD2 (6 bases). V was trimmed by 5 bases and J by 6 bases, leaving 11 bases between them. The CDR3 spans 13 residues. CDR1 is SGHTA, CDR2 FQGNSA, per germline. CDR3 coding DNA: TGTGCCAGCAGCCGGGGACTGCTCAATGAGCAGTTCTTC. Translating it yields CASSRGLLNEQFF.

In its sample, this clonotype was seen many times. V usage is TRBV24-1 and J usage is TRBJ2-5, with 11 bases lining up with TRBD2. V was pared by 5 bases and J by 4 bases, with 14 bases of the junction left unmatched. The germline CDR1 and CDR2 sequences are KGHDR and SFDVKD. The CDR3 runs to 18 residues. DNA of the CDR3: TGTGCCACCAGTGCCCGGGGGCGACTAGCGGGGAGCGGAGAGACCCAGTACTTC. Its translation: CATSARGRLAGSGETQYF.

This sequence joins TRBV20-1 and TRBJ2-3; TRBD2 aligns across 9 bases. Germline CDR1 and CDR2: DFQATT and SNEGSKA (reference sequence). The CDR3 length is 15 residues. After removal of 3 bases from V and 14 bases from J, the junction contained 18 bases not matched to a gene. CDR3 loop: CSARGGRAGHRYAYF. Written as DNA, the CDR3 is TGCAGTGCTAGGGGCGGGAGGGCCGGGCACAGATACGCGTATTTT.

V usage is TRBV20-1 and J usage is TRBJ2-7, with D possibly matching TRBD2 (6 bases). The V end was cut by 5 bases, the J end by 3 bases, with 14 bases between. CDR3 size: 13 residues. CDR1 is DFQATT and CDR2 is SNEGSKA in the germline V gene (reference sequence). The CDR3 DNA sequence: TGCAGTGCTCCCCCGGGACTTAGCTACGAGCAGTACTTC. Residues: CSAPPGLSYEQYF.

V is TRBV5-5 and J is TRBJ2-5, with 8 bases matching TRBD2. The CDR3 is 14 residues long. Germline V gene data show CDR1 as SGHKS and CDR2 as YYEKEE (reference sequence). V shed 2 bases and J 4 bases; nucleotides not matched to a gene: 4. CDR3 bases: TGTGCCAGCAGCTTCGGCCGGGGGGGAGAGACCCAGTACTTC. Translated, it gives CASSFGRGGETQYF.

The CDR3 bases are TGTGCCATCAGTGGGCAGGGGGTCCCCTCTGGGGCCAACGTCCTGACTTTC. Translating gives CAISGQGVPSGANVLTF. The V call is TRBV10-3, the J call TRBJ2-6; 7 nucleotides match TRBD1. Germline-derived CDR1 and CDR2 are ENHRY and SYGVKD. V dropped 4 bases and J dropped 0; count of bases not matched to a gene: 6. This CDR3 comprises 17 residues.

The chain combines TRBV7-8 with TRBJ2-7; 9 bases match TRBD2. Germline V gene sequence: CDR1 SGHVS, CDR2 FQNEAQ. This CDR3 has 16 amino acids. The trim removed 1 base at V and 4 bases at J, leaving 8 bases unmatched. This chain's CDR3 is CASSLGIAGAGYEQYF. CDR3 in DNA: TGTGCCAGCAGCTTAGGAATAGCGGGAGCCGGATACGAGCAGTACTTC.

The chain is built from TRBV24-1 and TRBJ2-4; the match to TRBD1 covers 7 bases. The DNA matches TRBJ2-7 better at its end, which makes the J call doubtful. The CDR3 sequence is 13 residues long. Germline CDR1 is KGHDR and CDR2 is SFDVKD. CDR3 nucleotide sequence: TGTGCCACCAGCAAGACAGGGACCTACGAGCAGTACTTC. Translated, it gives CATSKTGTYEQYF.

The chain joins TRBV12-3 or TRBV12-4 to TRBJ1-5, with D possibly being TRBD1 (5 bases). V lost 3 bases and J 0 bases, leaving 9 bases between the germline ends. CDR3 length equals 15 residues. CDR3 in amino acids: CASSFRQISNQPQHF. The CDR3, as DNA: TGTGCCAGCAGTTTTAGACAGATTAGCAATCAGCCCCAGCATTTT.

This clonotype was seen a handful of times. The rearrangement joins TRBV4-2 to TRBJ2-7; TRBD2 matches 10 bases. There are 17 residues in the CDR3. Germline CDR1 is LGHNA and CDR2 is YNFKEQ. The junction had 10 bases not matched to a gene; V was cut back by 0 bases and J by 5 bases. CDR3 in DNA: TGTGCCAGCAGCCAAGAGGTGTCAGCGGGAGGGATGAACGAGCAGTACTTC. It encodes CASSQEVSAGGMNEQYF.